This TCR beta chain emerged from a study of blood T cell repertoires in COVID-19. Study context: The United States, Italy and Spain supplied acute and convalescent COVID-19 samples. The cDNA or gDNA used as material had been derived from T cells, B-cell-depleted T cells, or PBMCs.

For this clone: Distinct nucleotide sequences in the sample also encode this CDR3.

Original handling: For nucleated cells, counts were estimated from reference gene primer amplification. The repertoire was sequenced with immunoSEQ multiplex PCR; TCRdb's copy has only in-frame clones and lacks some. That table supplies the V and J calls and clone size; D and trimming were determined from the DNA. This sample has some 240,000 clones, with more than 80% found just once. Looked up from germline, CDR1 is SGHTA and CDR2 is FQGTGA. The V end was cut by 2 bases, the J end by 7 bases, with 15 bases between. The CDR3 spans 15 residues. Enrollment of patients from Seattle took place during active infection, with longitudinal follow-up.

The chain uses TRBV7-3 and TRBJ2-1; D is possibly TRBD1 (6 bases). Specimen: peripheral blood. The sequence was obtained from a woman aged 80 or older with COVID-19, enrolled during active disease. The CDR3 loop reads CASSLGTSKGNEQFF. The CDR3 nucleotides are TGTGCCAGCAGCTTAGGGACATCAAAAGGAAATGAGCAGTTCTTC.